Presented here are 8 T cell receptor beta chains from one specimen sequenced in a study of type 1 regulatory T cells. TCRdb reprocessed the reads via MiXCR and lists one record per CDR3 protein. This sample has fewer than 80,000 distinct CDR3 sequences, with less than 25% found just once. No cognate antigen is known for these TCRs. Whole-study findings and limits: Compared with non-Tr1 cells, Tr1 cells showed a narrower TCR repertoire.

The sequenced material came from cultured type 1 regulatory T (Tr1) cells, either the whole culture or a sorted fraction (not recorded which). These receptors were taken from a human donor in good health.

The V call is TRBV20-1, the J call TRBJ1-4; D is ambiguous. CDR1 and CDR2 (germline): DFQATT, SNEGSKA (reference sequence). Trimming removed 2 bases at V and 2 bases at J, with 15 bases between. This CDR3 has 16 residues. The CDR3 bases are TGCAGTGCTAGATCCTTAAGGCGGGTGACTAATGAAAAACTGTTTTTT. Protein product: CSARSLRRVTNEKLFF.

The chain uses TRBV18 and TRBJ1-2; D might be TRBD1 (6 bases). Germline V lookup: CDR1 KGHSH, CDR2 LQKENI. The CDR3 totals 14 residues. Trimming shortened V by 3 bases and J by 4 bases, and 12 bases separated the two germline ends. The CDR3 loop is CASSPNRARYGYTF. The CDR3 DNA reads TGTGCCAGCTCACCGAACAGGGCGCGCTATGGCTACACCTTC.

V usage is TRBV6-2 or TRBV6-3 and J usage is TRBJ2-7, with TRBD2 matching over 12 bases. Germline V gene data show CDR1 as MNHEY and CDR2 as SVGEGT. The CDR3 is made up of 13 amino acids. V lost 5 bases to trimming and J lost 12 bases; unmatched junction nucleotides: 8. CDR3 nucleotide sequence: TGTGCCAGCAGTCAAAAACTAGCGGGAGGACTGTACTTC. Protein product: CASSQKLAGGLYF.

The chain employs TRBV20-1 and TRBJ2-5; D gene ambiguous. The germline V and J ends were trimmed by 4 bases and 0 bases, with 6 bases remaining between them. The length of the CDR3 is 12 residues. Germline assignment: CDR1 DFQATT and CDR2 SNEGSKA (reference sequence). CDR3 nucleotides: TGCAGTGCTATCCGGTACCAAGAGACCCAGTACTTC. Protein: CSAIRYQETQYF.

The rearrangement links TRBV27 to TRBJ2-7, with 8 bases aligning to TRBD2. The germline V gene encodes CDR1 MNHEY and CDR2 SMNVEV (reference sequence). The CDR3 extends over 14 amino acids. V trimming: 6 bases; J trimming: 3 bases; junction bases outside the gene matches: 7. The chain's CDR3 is CASSPGTRVYEQYF. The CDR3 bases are TGTGCCAGCAGCCCGGGGACTAGGGTCTACGAGCAGTACTTC.

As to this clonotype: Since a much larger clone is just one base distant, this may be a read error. The CDR3 nucleotides read TGCGCCAGCAACTTGGATCTCGGCGGTTGGTACTTC. It encodes CASNLDLGGWYF. The J gene is TRBJ2-7, the V gene TRBV5-1, with no clear D. This CDR3 is built from 12 residues. Germline V gene sequence: CDR1 SGHRS, CDR2 YFSETQ.

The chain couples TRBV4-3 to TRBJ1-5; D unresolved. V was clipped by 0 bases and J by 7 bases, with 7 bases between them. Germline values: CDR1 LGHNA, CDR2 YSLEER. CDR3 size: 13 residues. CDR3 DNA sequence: TGCGCCAGCAGCCAAGATCTGGGGCAGCCCCAGCATTTT. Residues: CASSQDLGQPQHF.

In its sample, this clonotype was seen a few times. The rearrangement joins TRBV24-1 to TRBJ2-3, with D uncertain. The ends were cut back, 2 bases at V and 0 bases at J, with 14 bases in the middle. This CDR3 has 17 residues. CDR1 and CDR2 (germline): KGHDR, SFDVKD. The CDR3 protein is CATSDSPGRPSTDTQYF. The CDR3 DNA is TGTGCCACCAGTGATTCCCCTGGCCGACCAAGCACAGATACGCAGTATTTT.